This TCR beta chain was documented in a study of blood T cell repertoires in COVID-19. Turning to the study itself: Acute and convalescent COVID-19 samples came from the United States, Italy and Spain.

Methods used by the authors: Scientists estimated how many nucleated cells there were by amplifying reference gene primers. Clones were sequenced by immunoSEQ multiplex PCR, and TCRdb holds only the in-frame ones, with some missing. V, J and clone size are taken as reported in that table, and D and trimming were inferred from the DNA itself. The sample includes around 100,000 clones, 85% of them seen just once. The CDR3 length is 16 residues. Trimming took 1 base from V and 1 from J; bases not matched to a gene: 2. From germline, CDR1 is KGHDR and CDR2 SFDVKD. Sequencing input: peripheral blood. This receptor was taken from a man in his forties or fifties with active or convalescent COVID-19. The V and J genes are TRBV24-1 and TRBJ2-5; TRBD2 aligns across 10 bases. CDR3 amino acids: CATSDFTSGTQETQYF. The CDR3 DNA reads as TGTGCCACCAGTGATTTTACTAGCGGGACCCAAGAGACCCAGTACTTC.